This T cell receptor (beta chain) was captured in a study of T cell responses to AZD1222 COVID-19 vaccine. Study observations and caveats: The breadth and depth of Spike-specific TCRs increased once two AZD1222 doses had been given. Most donors were white British, females outnumbered males, and clonal diversity was possibly underestimated. Seropositive AZD1222 recipients at baseline numbered only five or six. Repertoires were collected only later (after the peak T cell response had occurred).

The V and J ends lost 5 bases and 3 bases respectively, with 10 bases between them. There are 13 residues in the CDR3. The germline V gene has CDR1 KGHSH and CDR2 LQKENI. Assay: immunoSEQ multiplex PCR; the TCRdb copy retains only in-frame clones and omits some. The table has some 91,000 clones, 89% seen once; the top ten hold over 2%. Concerning this clone: Its antigen is currently unknown.

This sequence joins TRBV18 and TRBJ1-1, with unresolved D. The sample in question was peripheral blood, obtained on day 0 of AZD1222 vaccination. This clonotype originated in an adult in good health. CDR3 protein: CASSSTEDTEAFF. DNA for the CDR3: TGTGCCAGCTCATCGACGGAAGACACTGAAGCTTTCTTT.